This TCR beta chain was observed in a study of T cell responses to AZD1222 COVID-19 vaccine. Study-wide results and limits: Clonal diversity was possibly underestimated, and white British individuals and females predominated among donors. Among those given AZD1222, only five to seven were seropositive at baseline. Repertoires were collected only later (after the peak T cell response had occurred).

Note on this clone: Its target is unknown.

V was cut by 5 bases and J by 6 bases, with 16 bases left in between. Germline V lookup: CDR1 MDHEN, CDR2 SYDVKM. This CDR3 has 14 residues. The repertoire was sequenced with immunoSEQ multiplex PCR; TCRdb's copy has only in-frame clones and lacks some. The table has about 100,000 clones, over 75% seen once. This sequence originates from an adult in good health. The sequencing used peripheral blood, collected on day 0 of AZD1222 vaccination. J is TRBJ1-1 and V is TRBV28, with TRBD1 as a possible D gene (5 bases). The CDR3 protein is CASSAAGGPAEAFF. As DNA, the CDR3 is TGTGCCAGCAGTGCAGCGGGGGGTCCGGCTGAAGCTTTCTTT.